Listed here is a single T cell receptor beta chain. The target antigen is unknown. This sample is part of a study of T cell responses to AZD1222 COVID-19 vaccine. V lost 7 bases and J 0 bases, leaving 13 bases between the germline ends. CDR3 size: 14 residues. The germline CDR1 and CDR2 sequences are SNHLY and FYNNEI. TCRdb keeps only in-frame clones here, not all; method: immunoSEQ multiplex PCR. This sample has roughly 180,000 clones; about 90% occur once, and the top ten carry approximately 1.8%. Study results and caveats: Recipients of AZD1222 seropositive at baseline numbered only five or six. Sampling that yielded the repertoires occurred only after the peak T cell response. Females made up more of the donors, who were largely white British, and clonal diversity may have come out too low.

The sequencing here drew on peripheral blood, taken 28 days after the second AZD1222 dose. This TCR derives from an adult who received the AZD1222 COVID-19 vaccine. This chain connects TRBV2 to TRBJ2-7; tentatively, D is TRBD1 (6 bases). For the CDR3, the DNA is TGTGCCAGCATCCTGGGACAAAACTCCTACGAGCAGTACTTC. It encodes CASILGQNSYEQYF.